This TCR beta chain was identified during a study of immune heterogeneity within non-small cell lung tumors. The V segment lost 6 bases and the J segment 2 bases; nucleotides outside the gene matches: 6. Germline V gives CDR1 SNHLY, CDR2 FYNNEI. This CDR3 spans 15 amino acids. Bulk tumor genomic DNA served as template, at roughly 600 ng per sample. Several biopsies were collected from each primary tumor during surgery. They were spaced as far apart as possible within the tumor mass. Newly diagnosed with untreated non-small cell lung cancer, the patients underwent curative surgery. The study's findings and limits: Some T-cell receptor beta clonotypes occurred at high frequency. These high-frequency clonotypes were largely distinct between individual patients.

This clonotype is medium-sized in the sample. Its target is unknown. Multiplex PCR with 32 V and 13 J primers amplified TCR beta CDR3. TCRdb reprocessed the multiplex PCR reads via MiXCR and lists one record per CDR3 protein. The sample has more than 9,500 distinct CDR3 sequences, 30% to 35% seen once. The sequence was collected from a man between 60 and 70 years old with non-small cell lung cancer. The chain recombines TRBV2 with TRBJ1-5; 8 positions agree with TRBD1. The sample consisted of lung tumor tissue. CDR3 nucleotides: TGTGCCAGCAGAGCAACAGGGGGTGGCAATCAGCCCCAGCATTTT. Its translation is CASRATGGGNQPQHF.